This section outlines one T cell receptor beta chain sequence together with its context. TCRdb's table, derived via immunoSEQ multiplex PCR, lists solely in-frame clones and lacks some. The sample has 25,000 to 30,000 clones, nearly 90% seen once. The CDR3 contains 16 residues. V lost 3 bases to trimming and J lost 2 bases; unmatched junction nucleotides: 6. Germline CDR1 and CDR2: SGHTA and FQGNSA. This specimen belongs to a study of blood T cell repertoires in COVID-19. Study details: Acute and convalescent COVID-19 specimens originated in the United States, Italy and Spain. From T cells, B-cell-depleted T cells, or PBMCs came the material, which was cDNA or gDNA.

Sequenced input: peripheral blood. The chain employs TRBV7-2 and TRBJ2-3, with 9 positions matching TRBD2. This TCR came from a woman aged 60-75 years with active COVID-19. CDR3 in amino acids: CASSFAGGPDTDTQYF. CDR3 bases: TGTGCCAGCAGCTTCGCGGGAGGGCCCGACACAGATACGCAGTATTTT.